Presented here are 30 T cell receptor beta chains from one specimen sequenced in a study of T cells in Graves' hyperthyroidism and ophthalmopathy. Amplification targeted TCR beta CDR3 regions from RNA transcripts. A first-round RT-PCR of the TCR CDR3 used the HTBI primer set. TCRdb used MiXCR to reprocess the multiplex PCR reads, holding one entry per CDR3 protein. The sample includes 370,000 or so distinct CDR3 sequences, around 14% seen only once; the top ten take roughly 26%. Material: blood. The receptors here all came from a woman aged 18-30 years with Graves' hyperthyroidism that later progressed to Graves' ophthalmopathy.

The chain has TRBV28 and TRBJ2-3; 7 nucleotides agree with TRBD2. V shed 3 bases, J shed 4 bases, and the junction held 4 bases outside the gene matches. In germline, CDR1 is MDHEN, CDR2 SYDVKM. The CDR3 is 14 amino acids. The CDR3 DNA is TGTGCCAGCAGTTTCCGCGGGAGCGCAGATACGCAGTATTTT. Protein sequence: CASSFRGSADTQYF.

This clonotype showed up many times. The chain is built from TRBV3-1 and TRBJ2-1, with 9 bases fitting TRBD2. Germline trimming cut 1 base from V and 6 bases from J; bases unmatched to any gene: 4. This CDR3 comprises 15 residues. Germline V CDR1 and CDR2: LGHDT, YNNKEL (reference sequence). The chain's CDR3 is CASSQVREGTNEQFF. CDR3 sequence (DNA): TGTGCCAGCAGCCAAGTGCGGGAGGGGACCAATGAGCAGTTCTTC.

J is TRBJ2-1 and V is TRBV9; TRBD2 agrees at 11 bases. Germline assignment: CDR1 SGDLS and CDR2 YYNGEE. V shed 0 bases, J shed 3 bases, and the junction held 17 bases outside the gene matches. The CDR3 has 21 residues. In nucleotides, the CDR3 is TGTGCCAGCAGCGTAGAAGGGGCGAGGGAAATTAGCGGGAGGGACTACAATGAGCAGTTCTTC. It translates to CASSVEGAREISGRDYNEQFF.

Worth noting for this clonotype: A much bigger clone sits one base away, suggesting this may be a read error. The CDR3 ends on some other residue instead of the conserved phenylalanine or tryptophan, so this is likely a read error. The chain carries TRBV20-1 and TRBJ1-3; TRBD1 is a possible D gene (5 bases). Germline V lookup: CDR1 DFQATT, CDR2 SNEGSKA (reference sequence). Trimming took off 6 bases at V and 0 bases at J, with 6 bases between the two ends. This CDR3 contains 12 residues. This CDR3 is CSADSSGNTIYS. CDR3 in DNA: TGCAGTGCCGACAGCTCTGGAAACACCATATATTCT.

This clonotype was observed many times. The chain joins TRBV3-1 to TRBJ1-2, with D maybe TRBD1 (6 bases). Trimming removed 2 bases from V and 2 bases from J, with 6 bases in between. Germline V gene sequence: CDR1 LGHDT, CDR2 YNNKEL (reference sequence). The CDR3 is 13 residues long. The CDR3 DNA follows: TGTGCCAGCAGCCAACAGGGGAACTATGGCTACACCTTC. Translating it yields CASSQQGNYGYTF. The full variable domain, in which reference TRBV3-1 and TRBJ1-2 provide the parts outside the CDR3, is DTAVSQTPKYLVTQMGNDKSIKCEQNLGHDTMYWYKQDSKKFLKIMFSYNNKELIINETVPNRFSPKSPDKAHLNLHINSLELGDSAVYFCASSQQGNYGYTFGSGTRLTVV.

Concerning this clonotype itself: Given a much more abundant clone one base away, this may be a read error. The CDR3 bases are TGTGCCAGCACCCTAGGGACCCCGCACAATGAGCAGCTCTTC. Encoded protein: CASTLGTPHNEQLF. This sequence joins TRBV27 and TRBJ2-1; D might be TRBD1 or TRBD2, each matching 5 bases. Germline CDR1 reads MNHEY; CDR2 reads SMNVEV (reference sequence). This CDR3 contains 14 residues.

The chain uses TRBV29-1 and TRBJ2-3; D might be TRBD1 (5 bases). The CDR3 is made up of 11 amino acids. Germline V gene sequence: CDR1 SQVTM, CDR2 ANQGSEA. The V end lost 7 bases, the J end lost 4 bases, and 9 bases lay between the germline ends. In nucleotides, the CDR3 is TGCAGCGCGGCAGGGTCAGATACGCAGTATTTT. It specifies CSAAGSDTQYF.

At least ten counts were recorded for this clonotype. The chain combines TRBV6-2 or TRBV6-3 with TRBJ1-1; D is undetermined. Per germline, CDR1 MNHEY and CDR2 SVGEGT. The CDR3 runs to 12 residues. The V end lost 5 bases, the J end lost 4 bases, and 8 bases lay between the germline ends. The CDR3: CASSTAPTEAFF. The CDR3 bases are TGTGCCAGCAGTACGGCCCCCACTGAAGCTTTCTTT.

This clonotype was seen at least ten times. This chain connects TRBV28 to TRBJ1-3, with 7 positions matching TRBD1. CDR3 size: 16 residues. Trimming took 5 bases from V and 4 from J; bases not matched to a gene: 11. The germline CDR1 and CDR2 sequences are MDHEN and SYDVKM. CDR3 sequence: CASSPRETGRGNTIYF. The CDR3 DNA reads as TGTGCCAGCAGTCCAAGAGAGACAGGGCGAGGAAACACCATATATTTT.

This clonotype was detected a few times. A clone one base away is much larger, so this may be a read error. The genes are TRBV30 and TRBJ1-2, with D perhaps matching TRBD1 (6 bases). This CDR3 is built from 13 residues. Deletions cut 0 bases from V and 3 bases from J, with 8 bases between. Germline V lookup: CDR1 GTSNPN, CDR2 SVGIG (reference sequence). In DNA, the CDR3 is TGTGCCTGGAGTGTAAGGGGGGACTATGGCTACACCTTC. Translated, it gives CAWSVRGDYGYTF.

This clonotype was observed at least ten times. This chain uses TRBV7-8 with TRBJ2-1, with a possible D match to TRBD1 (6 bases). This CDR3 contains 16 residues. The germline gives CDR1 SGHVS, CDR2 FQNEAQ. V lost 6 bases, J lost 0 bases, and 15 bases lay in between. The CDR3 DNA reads TGTGCCAGCAGTCTAATCAGGGGAGCCTCCTACAATGAGCAGTTCTTC. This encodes CASSLIRGASYNEQFF.

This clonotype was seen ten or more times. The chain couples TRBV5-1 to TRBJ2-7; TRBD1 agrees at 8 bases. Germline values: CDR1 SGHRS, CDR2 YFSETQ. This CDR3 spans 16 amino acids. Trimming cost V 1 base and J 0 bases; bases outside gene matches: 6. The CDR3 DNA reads TGCGCCAGCAGCTTGATTGGACAGGGAATCTCCTACGAGCAGTACTTC. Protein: CASSLIGQGISYEQYF.

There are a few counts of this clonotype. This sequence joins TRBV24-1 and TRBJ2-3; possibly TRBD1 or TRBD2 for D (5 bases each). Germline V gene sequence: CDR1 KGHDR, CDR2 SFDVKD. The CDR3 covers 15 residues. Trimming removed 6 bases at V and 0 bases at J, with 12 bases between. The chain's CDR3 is CATSWSGPSTDTQYF. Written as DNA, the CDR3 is TGTGCCACCAGTTGGTCGGGGCCGAGCACAGATACGCAGTATTTT.

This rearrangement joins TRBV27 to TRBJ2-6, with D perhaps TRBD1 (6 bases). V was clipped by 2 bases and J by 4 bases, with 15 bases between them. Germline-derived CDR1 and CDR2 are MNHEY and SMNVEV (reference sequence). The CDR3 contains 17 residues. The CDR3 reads CASSLIRSGVGANVLTF. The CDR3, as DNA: TGTGCCAGCAGTTTAATTCGCTCAGGGGTCGGGGCCAACGTCCTGACTTTC.

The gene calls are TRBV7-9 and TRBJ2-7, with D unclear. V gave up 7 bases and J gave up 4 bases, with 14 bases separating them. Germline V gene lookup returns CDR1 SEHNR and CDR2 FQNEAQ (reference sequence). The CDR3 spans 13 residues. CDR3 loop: CASTPPFEYEQYF. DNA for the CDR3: TGTGCCAGCACCCCTCCGTTTGAGTACGAGCAGTACTTC.

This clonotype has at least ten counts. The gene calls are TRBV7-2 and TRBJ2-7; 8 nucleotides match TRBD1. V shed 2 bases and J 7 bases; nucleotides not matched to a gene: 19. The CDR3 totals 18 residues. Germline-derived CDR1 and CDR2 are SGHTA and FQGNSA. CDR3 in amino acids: CASSLTRTGWGGKAEQYF. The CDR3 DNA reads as TGTGCCAGCAGCTTAACCCGGACAGGGTGGGGCGGGAAAGCGGAGCAGTACTTC.

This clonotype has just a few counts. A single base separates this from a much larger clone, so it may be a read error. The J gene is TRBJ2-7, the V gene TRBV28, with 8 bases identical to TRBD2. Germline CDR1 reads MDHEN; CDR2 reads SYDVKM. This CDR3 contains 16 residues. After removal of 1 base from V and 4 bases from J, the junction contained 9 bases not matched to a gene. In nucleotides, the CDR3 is TGTGCCAGCAGTTTATTGATTAGCGGGATAGGGTACGAGCAGTACTTC. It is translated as CASSLLISGIGYEQYF.

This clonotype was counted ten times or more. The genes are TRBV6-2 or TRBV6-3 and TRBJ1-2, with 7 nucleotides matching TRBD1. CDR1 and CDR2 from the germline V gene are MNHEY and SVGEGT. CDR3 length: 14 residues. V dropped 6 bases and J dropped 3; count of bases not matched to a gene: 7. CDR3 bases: TGTGCCAGCAGCCGCACCGGGACAGACTATGGCTACACCTTC. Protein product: CASSRTGTDYGYTF.

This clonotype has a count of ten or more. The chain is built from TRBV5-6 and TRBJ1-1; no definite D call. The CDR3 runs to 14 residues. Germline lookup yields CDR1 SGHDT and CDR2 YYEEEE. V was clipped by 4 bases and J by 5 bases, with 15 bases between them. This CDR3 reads CASSGRGGGTEAFF. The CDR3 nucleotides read TGTGCCAGCAGCGGACGGGGAGGTGGAACTGAAGCTTTCTTT.

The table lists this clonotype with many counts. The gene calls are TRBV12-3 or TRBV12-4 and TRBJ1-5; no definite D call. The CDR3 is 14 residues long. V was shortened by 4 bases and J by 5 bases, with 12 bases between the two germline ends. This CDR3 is CASSYINGDQPQHF. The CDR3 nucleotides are TGTGCCAGCAGTTATATAAACGGAGATCAGCCCCAGCATTTT.

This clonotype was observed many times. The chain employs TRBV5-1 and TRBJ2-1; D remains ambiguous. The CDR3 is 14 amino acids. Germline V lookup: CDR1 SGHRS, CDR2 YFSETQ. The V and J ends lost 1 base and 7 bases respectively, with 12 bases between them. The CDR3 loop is CASSLTYLGNEQFF. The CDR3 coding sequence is TGCGCCAGCAGCTTGACTTACCTTGGGAATGAGCAGTTCTTC.

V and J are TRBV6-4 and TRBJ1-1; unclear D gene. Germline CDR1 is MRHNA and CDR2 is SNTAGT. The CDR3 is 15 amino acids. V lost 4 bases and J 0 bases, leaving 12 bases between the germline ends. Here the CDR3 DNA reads TGTGCCAGCAGTGCTGGACGGATCATGAACACTGAAGCTTTCTTT. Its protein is CASSAGRIMNTEAFF.

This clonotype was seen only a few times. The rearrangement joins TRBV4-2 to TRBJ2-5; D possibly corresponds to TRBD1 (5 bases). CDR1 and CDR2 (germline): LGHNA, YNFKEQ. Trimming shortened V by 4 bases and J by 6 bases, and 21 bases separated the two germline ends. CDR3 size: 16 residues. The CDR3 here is CASSPQTAGFQKTQYF. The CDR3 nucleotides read TGTGCCAGCAGCCCCCAAACAGCAGGGTTCCAGAAGACCCAGTACTTC.

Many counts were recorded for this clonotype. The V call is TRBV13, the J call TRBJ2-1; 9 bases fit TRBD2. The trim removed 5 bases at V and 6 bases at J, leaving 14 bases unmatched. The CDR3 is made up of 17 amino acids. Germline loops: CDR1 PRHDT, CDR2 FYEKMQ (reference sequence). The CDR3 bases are TGTGCCAGCAGCATACTAGGGCGGGAGGGCCGAACCAATGAGCAGTTCTTC. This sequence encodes CASSILGREGRTNEQFF.

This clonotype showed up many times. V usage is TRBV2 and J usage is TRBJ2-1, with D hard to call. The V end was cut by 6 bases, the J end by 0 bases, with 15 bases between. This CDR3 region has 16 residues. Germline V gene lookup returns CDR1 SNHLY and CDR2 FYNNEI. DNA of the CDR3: TGTGCCAGCAGCCTACGGCAGCAACCCTCCTACAATGAGCAGTTCTTC. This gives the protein CASSLRQQPSYNEQFF.

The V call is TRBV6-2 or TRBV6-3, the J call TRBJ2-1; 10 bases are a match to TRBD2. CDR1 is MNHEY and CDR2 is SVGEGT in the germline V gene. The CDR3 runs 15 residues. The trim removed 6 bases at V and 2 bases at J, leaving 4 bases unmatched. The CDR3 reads CASSRLAGPYNEQFF. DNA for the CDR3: TGTGCCAGCAGCAGACTAGCGGGCCCCTACAATGAGCAGTTCTTC.

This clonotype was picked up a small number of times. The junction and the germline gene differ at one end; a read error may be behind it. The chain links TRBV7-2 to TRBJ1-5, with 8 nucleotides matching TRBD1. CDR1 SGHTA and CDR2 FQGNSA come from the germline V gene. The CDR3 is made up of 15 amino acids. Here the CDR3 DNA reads TGTGCCGGCAGTTTGGGACAGGCGATCAATCAGCCCCAGCATTTT. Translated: CAGSLGQAINQPQHF.

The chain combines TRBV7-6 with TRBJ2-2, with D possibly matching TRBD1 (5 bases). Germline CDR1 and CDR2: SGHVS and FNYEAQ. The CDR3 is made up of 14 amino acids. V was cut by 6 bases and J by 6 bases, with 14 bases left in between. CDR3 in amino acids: CASSIPGKPGELFF. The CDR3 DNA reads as TGTGCCAGCAGTATTCCAGGGAAGCCCGGGGAGCTGTTTTTT.

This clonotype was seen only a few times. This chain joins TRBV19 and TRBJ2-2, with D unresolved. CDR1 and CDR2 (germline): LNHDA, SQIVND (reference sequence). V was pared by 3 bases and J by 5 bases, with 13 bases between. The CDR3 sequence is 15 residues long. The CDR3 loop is CASSIGTVITGELFF. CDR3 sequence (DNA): TGTGCCAGTAGTATTGGAACAGTAATTACCGGGGAGCTGTTTTTT.

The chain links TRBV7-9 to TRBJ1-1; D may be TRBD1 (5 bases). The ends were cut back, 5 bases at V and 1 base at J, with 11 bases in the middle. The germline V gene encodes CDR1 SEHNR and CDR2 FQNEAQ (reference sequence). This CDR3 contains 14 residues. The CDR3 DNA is TGTGCCAGCAGCCGGGGGGGGGAGAACACTGAAGCTTTCTTT. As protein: CASSRGGENTEAFF.